The 23 T cell receptor beta chains in this list originate from one sample, sequenced in a study of T cell repertoires in cytomegalovirus infection. TCRdb ran MiXCR on the reads and lists one entry per CDR3 protein. The table shows 570,000 or so distinct CDR3 sequences, with approximately 40% occurring only once. These receptors' antigens are unknown. The sequenced sample was cultured PBMCs, obtained from culture after CMV antigen stimulation. These receptors all stem from a human donor in good health (CMV status not recorded). Some clones in this sample may be carry-over from other donors' samples.

This clonotype came up a few times. This chain connects TRBV20-1 to TRBJ2-1; D remains unclear. The V end was cut by 3 bases, the J end by 10 bases, with 19 bases between. CDR1 and CDR2 (germline): DFQATT, SNEGSKA (reference sequence). CDR3 length: 14 amino acids. The CDR3 DNA sequence: TGCAGTGCTAGGAGGCTGACGTATGAGTTGGAGCAGTTCTTC. It specifies CSARRLTYELEQFF.

The chain is built from TRBV20-1 and TRBJ2-1; TRBD2 matches 8 bases. V was clipped by 2 bases and J by 8 bases; unmatched bases: 8. The CDR3 is 14 amino acids. The germline V gene has CDR1 DFQATT and CDR2 SNEGSKA (reference sequence). The CDR3 nucleotides read TGCAGTGCTAGAATTCCCGGGACTAGTGATGAGCAGTTCTTC. The encoded protein is CSARIPGTSDEQFF.

At least ten counts were recorded for this clonotype. The chain recombines TRBV5-5 with TRBJ2-1, with 8 bases matching TRBD2. This CDR3 is built from 15 residues. Germline assignment: CDR1 SGHKS and CDR2 YYEKEE (reference sequence). J lost 6 bases, V lost 2 bases, and 7 bases had no gene match. CDR3 protein: CASSLREGRGNEQFF. In nucleotides, the CDR3 is TGTGCCAGCAGCTTACGGGAGGGCCGGGGCAATGAGCAGTTCTTC.

The chain carries TRBV4-3 and TRBJ2-7; 8 bases fit TRBD2. The CDR3 loop spans 17 amino acids. The germline CDR1 and CDR2 sequences are LGHNA and YSLEER. After removal of 1 base from V and 2 bases from J, the junction contained 10 bases not matched to a gene. In DNA form, the CDR3 reads TGCGCCAGCAGCCAAGGATTAGGCGGGGGGAACCCCTACGAGCAGTACTTC. Encoded protein: CASSQGLGGGNPYEQYF.

The rearrangement uses TRBV7-2 and TRBJ1-5; D is unclear. This CDR3 comprises 13 residues. Trimming shortened V by 3 bases and J by 7 bases, and 10 bases separated the two germline ends. Per germline, CDR1 SGHTA and CDR2 FQGNSA. CDR3 DNA: TGTGCCAGCAGCTTTGGGAGGGAACAGCCCCAGCATTTT. Translating gives CASSFGREQPQHF.

This clonotype was seen only a few times. An end of the junction does not agree with germline; a read error may underlie this. This chain links TRBV7-2 with TRBJ2-5; D might be TRBD1 or TRBD2, each matching 5 bases. The CDR3 sequence is 12 residues long. Germline V gives CDR1 SGHTA, CDR2 FQGNSA. CDR3 sequence reads: CASSLAGDESAF. CDR3 coding DNA: TGTGCCAGCAGCTTAGCGGGGGACGAGTCGGCCTTC. The entire variable domain, with the rest obtained from reference TRBV7-2 and TRBJ2-5, is as follows: GAGVSQSPSNKVTEKGKDVELRCDPISGHTALYWYRQSLGQGLEFLIYFQGNSAPDKSGLPSDRFSAERTGGSVSTLTIQRTQQEDSAVYLCASSLAGDESAFGPGTRLLVL.

The chain is built from TRBV7-6 and TRBJ2-3; D is unresolved. CDR3 length equals 15 residues. CDR1 is SGHVS, CDR2 FNYEAQ, per germline. V was pared by 1 base and J by 5 bases, with 13 bases between. The CDR3 loop is CASSLEVGVLDTQYF. The CDR3 DNA sequence: TGTGCCAGCAGCTTAGAAGTTGGGGTTTTAGATACGCAGTATTTT.

This clonotype was counted between two and nine times. The chain joins TRBV7-2 to TRBJ2-7, with 9 bases that match TRBD2. This CDR3 is 16 amino acids long. Unmatched junction bases numbered 7, after V lost 0 bases and J lost 4 bases. The germline gives CDR1 SGHTA, CDR2 FQGNSA. CDR3 nucleotides: TGTGCCAGCAGCTTAGCGATGTCTAGCGGGGTATACGAGCAGTACTTC. It yields the protein CASSLAMSSGVYEQYF.

The genes are TRBV7-9 and TRBJ2-1; D could derive from TRBD1 or TRBD2 (6 bases each). The CDR3 is 17 residues long. The V end lost 1 base, the J end lost 1 base, and 14 bases lay between the germline ends. Germline CDR1 reads SEHNR; CDR2 reads FQNEAQ (reference sequence). The CDR3 DNA reads as TGTGCCAGCAGCTTAGGCGAGAGGAGGGGGTCCTACAATGAGCAGTTCTTC. It yields the protein CASSLGERRGSYNEQFF. Full variable domain (remainder filled in from reference TRBV7-9 and TRBJ2-1): DTGVSQNPRHKITKRGQNVTFRCDPISEHNRLYWYRQTLGQGPEFLTYFQNEAQLEKSRLLSDRFSAERPKGSFSTLEIQRTEQGDSAMYLCASSLGERRGSYNEQFFGPGTRLTVL.

A few counts support this clonotype. This chain joins TRBV7-6 and TRBJ2-1; TRBD2 agrees at 11 bases. CDR1 is SGHVS and CDR2 is FNYEAQ in the germline V gene. This CDR3 is built from 15 residues. V lost 4 bases to trimming and J lost 7 bases; unmatched junction nucleotides: 6. CDR3 in DNA: TGTGCCAGCAGCTCGCCGGGACTAGCGGCTAATGAGCAGTTCTTC. Protein sequence: CASSSPGLAANEQFF. The whole variable domain, remainder taken from reference TRBV7-6 and TRBJ2-1, is GAGVSQSPRYKVTKRGQDVALRCDPISGHVSLYWYRQALGQGPEFLTYFNYEAQQDKSGLPNDRFSAERPEGSISTLTIQRTEQRDSAMYRCASSSPGLAANEQFFGPGTRLTVL.

The CDR3 nucleotides are TGCAGTGCTAGATTCGGGACCCAAGCCAAAAACATTCAGTACTTC. Protein sequence: CSARFGTQAKNIQYF. The chain joins TRBV20-1 to TRBJ2-4; D could derive from TRBD1 or TRBD2 (5 bases each). In germline, CDR1 is DFQATT, CDR2 SNEGSKA (reference sequence). V lost 2 bases, J lost 0 bases, and 11 bases lay in between. The CDR3 spans 15 residues.

The rearrangement links TRBV5-1 to TRBJ1-1; D is unresolved. The CDR3 extends over 14 amino acids. From germline, CDR1 is SGHRS and CDR2 YFSETQ. V lost 8 bases and J 11 bases, leaving 25 bases between the germline ends. Here the CDR3 reads CASHDPGSTLVAFF. The CDR3 DNA sequence: TGCGCCAGTCATGACCCAGGATCGACCCTCGTGGCTTTCTTT.

The chain combines TRBV6-2 or TRBV6-3 with TRBJ2-3, with TRBD2 matching 13 bases. Trimming removed 6 bases from V and 2 bases from J; junction bases left unmatched: 8. The CDR3 covers 17 residues. CDR1 is MNHEY and CDR2 is SVGEGT in the germline V gene. In nucleotides, the CDR3 is TGTGCCAGCAGGGGACTAGCGGGAACAGAGGCCACAGATACGCAGTATTTT. Protein: CASRGLAGTEATDTQYF.

The chain combines TRBV6-6 with TRBJ1-6; 9 bases agree with TRBD1. Germline V gene lookup returns CDR1 MNHNY and CDR2 SVGAGI (reference sequence). The CDR3 totals 15 residues. Unmatched junction bases numbered 3, after V lost 0 bases and J lost 9 bases. CDR3 amino acids: CASSYSDRGISPLHF. The DNA of the CDR3 is TGTGCCAGCAGTTACTCTGACAGGGGGATTTCACCCCTCCACTTT.

The rearrangement uses TRBV7-3 and TRBJ1-2; 7 bases are a match to TRBD1. Germline V gives CDR1 SGHTA, CDR2 FQGTGA. Trimming removed 2 bases from V and 5 bases from J; junction bases left unmatched: 5. This CDR3 comprises 14 residues. The CDR3 protein is CASSLDRDVYGYTF. CDR3 DNA sequence: TGTGCCAGCAGCTTAGACAGGGATGTTTATGGCTACACCTTC.

The genes are TRBV7-2 and TRBJ1-1; unclear D gene. CDR3 length equals 15 residues. The germline CDR1 and CDR2 sequences are SGHTA and FQGNSA. V was trimmed by 4 bases and J by 0 bases, leaving 12 bases between them. Here the CDR3 DNA reads TGTGCCAGCAGCTCATCCGGCGCAGTGAACACTGAAGCTTTCTTT. Amino acids: CASSSSGAVNTEAFF.

This clonotype has a count of ten or more. J is TRBJ2-1 and V is TRBV7-2; D uncertain. The V and J ends lost 1 base and 0 bases respectively, with 10 bases between them. This CDR3 is built from 16 residues. From germline, CDR1 is SGHTA and CDR2 FQGNSA. The CDR3 bases are TGTGCCAGCAGCTTAGAGTCCGGAAGCTCCTACAATGAGCAGTTCTTC. Its protein product is CASSLESGSSYNEQFF. Drawing the rest from reference TRBV7-2 and TRBJ2-1, the complete variable domain is GAGVSQSPSNKVTEKGKDVELRCDPISGHTALYWYRQSLGQGLEFLIYFQGNSAPDKSGLPSDRFSAERTGGSVSTLTIQRTQQEDSAVYLCASSLESGSSYNEQFFGPGTRLTVL.

This clonotype was seen only a few times. This chain connects TRBV4-1 to TRBJ2-2, with a possible D match to TRBD1 (6 bases). CDR3 length: 20 residues. V lost 10 bases and J lost 2, with 32 bases in between. Germline V gene sequence: CDR1 MGHRA, CDR2 YSYEKL. In DNA, the CDR3 is TGCGCCACCCAAAGTCTAAACAGGCAGGGGAAACGGCAAAACACCGGGGAGCTGTTTTTT. The encoded protein is CATQSLNRQGKRQNTGELFF.

The chain uses TRBV7-8 and TRBJ2-4, with 9 bases matching TRBD1. This CDR3 has 17 residues. CDR1 and CDR2 (germline): SGHVS, FQNEAQ. Unmatched junction bases numbered 6, after V lost 2 bases and J lost 1 base. The CDR3 here is CASSLLGQGTAKNIQYF. CDR3 bases: TGTGCCAGCAGCTTATTGGGACAGGGAACGGCCAAAAACATTCAGTACTTC.

Only a few counts were recorded for this clonotype. This rearrangement joins TRBV7-9 to TRBJ1-3; 9 bases are a match to TRBD1. CDR1 and CDR2 from the germline V gene are SEHNR and FQNEAQ (reference sequence). The ends lost 6 bases at V and 7 bases at J; junction bases unmatched: 4. The length of the CDR3 is 13 residues. The CDR3 sequence is CASRWTGENTIYF. The CDR3 DNA follows: TGTGCCAGCAGGTGGACAGGGGAGAACACCATATATTTT. Using reference TRBV7-9 and TRBJ1-3 for the parts outside the CDR3, the full variable domain is DTGVSQNPRHKITKRGQNVTFRCDPISEHNRLYWYRQTLGQGPEFLTYFQNEAQLEKSRLLSDRFSAERPKGSFSTLEIQRTEQGDSAMYLCASRWTGENTIYFGEGSWLTVV.

The chain recombines TRBV4-1 with TRBJ2-7; maybe TRBD1 (6 bases). The CDR3 loop spans 17 amino acids. V lost 1 base and J 2 bases, leaving 18 bases between the germline ends. Germline V gene data show CDR1 as MGHRA and CDR2 as YSYEKL. CDR3 DNA sequence: TGCGCCAGCAGCCAAGTGCCATTGGGTGACAGGCCCTACGAGCAGTACTTC. This sequence encodes CASSQVPLGDRPYEQYF.

In this sample, this clonotype turned up many times. The chain links TRBV7-2 to TRBJ1-2, with TRBD1 as a possible D gene (6 bases). The CDR3 runs to 17 residues. Trimming took off 1 base at V and 4 bases at J, with 19 bases between the two ends. Germline CDR1 reads SGHTA; CDR2 reads FQGNSA. CDR3: CASSLVVHIAGAYGYTF. CDR3 coding DNA: TGTGCCAGCAGCTTAGTCGTTCATATTGCGGGGGCCTATGGCTACACCTTC.

The chain is built from TRBV6-2 or TRBV6-3 and TRBJ2-7; tentatively, D is TRBD2 (5 bases). V gave up 8 bases and J gave up 0 bases, with 20 bases separating them. Germline V gene data show CDR1 as MNHEY and CDR2 as SVGEGT. This CDR3 is built from 16 residues. CDR3 sequence reads: CASRTRETRSSYEQYF. CDR3 in DNA: TGTGCCAGCCGTACGAGGGAAACCAGGAGCTCCTACGAGCAGTACTTC.